This T cell receptor (beta chain) was captured by sequencing in a study of pediatric ulcerative colitis. TCRdb's copy holds only in-frame clones and misses some; the assay was immunoSEQ multiplex PCR. The table includes tens of thousands of clones, roughly 79% detected once. During colonoscopy, one to two rectal pinch biopsies were collected. Trimming left V 2 bases short and J 3 bases short, with 13 bases between. This CDR3 region has 15 residues. Per germline, CDR1 MNHEY and CDR2 SVGAGI. This sequence joins TRBV6-5 and TRBJ1-1; D perhaps matches TRBD1 (6 bases). The material sequenced was gut tissue. The clonotype was recovered from a girl aged 5 to 17 with moderate ulcerative colitis. Written as DNA, the CDR3 is TGTGCCAGCAGTTACGCGGTCAGGGGATACACTGAAGCTTTCTTT. This gives the protein CASSYAVRGYTEAFF.